Sequencing of this T cell receptor (beta chain) was carried out in a study of cytomegalovirus exposure and HLA in healthy donors. Whole-study results and caveats: The authors enumerated 180 or so TCR beta chains as linked to cytomegalovirus. Per published reports, the classifier diagnosed cytomegalovirus status with high specificity and sensitivity.

Only in-frame clones appear in the TCRdb table, and some are missing; sequencing was by immunoSEQ multiplex PCR. The table includes a few hundred thousand clones, 80% to 90% detected once. With respect to this clone: Antigen specificity is unknown.

The length of the CDR3 is 15 residues. The ends were cut back, 6 bases at V and 4 bases at J, with 17 bases in the middle. Germline V CDR1 and CDR2: MNHEY, SMNVEV (reference sequence). This rearrangement joins TRBV27 to TRBJ2-3; D is possibly TRBD2 (7 bases). The sample consisted of PBMCs. This TCR came from a young woman in good health and CMV-seronegative. The CDR3: CASRGLGGGPDTQYF. The CDR3 nucleotides read TGTGCCAGCAGGGGTTTGGGCGGGGGCCCAGATACGCAGTATTTT.